This TCR beta chain was captured in a study of human T cells and chemical hapten exposure. The overall study: Women made up most patients, who had alopecia areata, totalis or universalis.

Each CDR3 protein gets one entry after TCRdb re-called the RACE reads with MiXCR. The sample records tens of thousands of distinct CDR3 sequences, roughly a tenth being singletons. CDR3 length equals 15 residues. V shed 4 bases and J 0 bases; nucleotides not matched to a gene: 5. The V gene's germline CDR1 is SGHRS and CDR2 YFSETQ. Stated time point: patch test 1, 2 weeks after DPC sensitization. Sample treatment: therapeutic diphenylcyclopropenone sensitization with weekly scalp DPC. Sequencing started from total RNA isolated from unfractionated whole blood. The TCR sequence derives from a woman aged 50 to 65 with alopecia areata. Some clones in this sample may be carry-over from other donors' samples. This specimen was whole blood, taken in connection with sensitization to the hapten diphenylcyclopropenone (DPC). The rearrangement links TRBV5-1 to TRBJ1-1; TRBD1 matches 8 bases. The CDR3 loop reads CASSPQGGMNTEAFF. CDR3 nucleotide sequence: TGCGCCAGCAGCCCACAGGGGGGGATGAACACTGAAGCTTTCTTT.